The entry that follows covers one TCR beta chain sequence. Germline CDR1 and CDR2: MNHNS and SASEGT. This CDR3 has 15 residues. V trimming: 4 bases; J trimming: 4 bases; junction bases outside the gene matches: 6. Produced via immunoSEQ multiplex PCR; TCRdb's table is partial and in-frame only. The repertoire has more than 150,000 clones, approximately 88% of them found once; the top ten carry 10% to 15%. The data are from a study of radiation and T cells in renal cell carcinoma. Time point described: blood 2 weeks post-SBRT. The sample's treatment: 15 Gy SBRT to primary tumor, nephrectomy 4 weeks later.

The input for sequencing was blood, taken from a patient whose treatment included radiotherapy and nephrectomy. The sequence derives from a woman aged 50 to 60 with renal cell carcinoma. The chain recombines TRBV6-1 with TRBJ1-1; 10 bases match TRBD1. CDR3 loop: CASSVDRGPGTEAFF. The DNA for the CDR3 is TGTGCCAGCAGTGTCGACAGGGGGCCTGGCACTGAAGCTTTCTTT.